This T cell receptor (beta chain) was obtained from a study of cytomegalovirus exposure and HLA in healthy donors. Findings of the study overall: Accounts indicate the classifier identified cytomegalovirus status with strong specificity and sensitivity. There were 150 to 200 TCR beta chains listed as cytomegalovirus-associated.

Sequencing used immunoSEQ multiplex PCR; TCRdb keeps in-frame clones, though not all of them. This sample has approximately 120,000 clones, with roughly 87% found just once. Concerning this clone: Its matching antigen is unknown.

The V gene end was trimmed by 2 bases and the J gene end by 9 bases; junction bases not matched to a gene: 0. CDR1 MDHEN and CDR2 SYDVKM come from the germline V gene. CDR3 length: 14 amino acids. Material: PBMCs. The gene calls are TRBV28 and TRBJ2-1; 14 positions match TRBD2. The receptor comes from a woman aged 18 to 35 in good health and CMV-seronegative. This CDR3 reads CASSLGTSGSEQFF. CDR3 DNA: TGTGCCAGCAGTTTAGGGACTAGCGGGAGTGAGCAGTTCTTC.